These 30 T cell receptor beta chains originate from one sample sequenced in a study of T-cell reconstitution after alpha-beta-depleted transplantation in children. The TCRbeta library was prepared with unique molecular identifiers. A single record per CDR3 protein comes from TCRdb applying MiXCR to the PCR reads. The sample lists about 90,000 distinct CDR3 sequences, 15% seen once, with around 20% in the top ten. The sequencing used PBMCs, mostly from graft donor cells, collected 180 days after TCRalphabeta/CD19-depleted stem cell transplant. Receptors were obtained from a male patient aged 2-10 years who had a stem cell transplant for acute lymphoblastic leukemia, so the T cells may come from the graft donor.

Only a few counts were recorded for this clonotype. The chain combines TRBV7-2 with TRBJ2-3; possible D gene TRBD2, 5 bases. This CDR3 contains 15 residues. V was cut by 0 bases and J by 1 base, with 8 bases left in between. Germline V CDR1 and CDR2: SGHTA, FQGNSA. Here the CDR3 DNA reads TGTGCCAGCAGCTTAGCGTTACTAGGCACAGATACGCAGTATTTT. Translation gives CASSLALLGTDTQYF.

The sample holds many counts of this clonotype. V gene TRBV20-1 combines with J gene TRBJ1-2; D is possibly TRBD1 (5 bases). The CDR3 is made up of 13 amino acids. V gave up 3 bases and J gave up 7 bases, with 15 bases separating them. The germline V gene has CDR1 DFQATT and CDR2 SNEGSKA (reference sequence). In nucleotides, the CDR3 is TGCAGTGCTAGTCAAACAGGAGGGGTTGGCTACACCTTC. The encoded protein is CSASQTGGVGYTF.

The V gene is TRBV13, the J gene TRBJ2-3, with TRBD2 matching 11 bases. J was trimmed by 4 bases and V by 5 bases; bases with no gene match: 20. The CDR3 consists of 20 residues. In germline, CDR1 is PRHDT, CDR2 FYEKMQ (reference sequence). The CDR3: CASSRYERASGRTRADTQYF. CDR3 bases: TGTGCCAGCAGCCGATACGAGAGGGCTAGCGGGAGGACCAGGGCAGATACGCAGTATTTT.

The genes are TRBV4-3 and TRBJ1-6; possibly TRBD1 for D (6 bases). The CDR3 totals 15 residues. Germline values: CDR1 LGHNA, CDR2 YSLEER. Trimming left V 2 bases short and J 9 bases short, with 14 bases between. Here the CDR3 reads CASSQHGQLGSPLHF. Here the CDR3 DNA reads TGCGCCAGCAGCCAACATGGACAGTTAGGTTCACCCCTCCACTTT.

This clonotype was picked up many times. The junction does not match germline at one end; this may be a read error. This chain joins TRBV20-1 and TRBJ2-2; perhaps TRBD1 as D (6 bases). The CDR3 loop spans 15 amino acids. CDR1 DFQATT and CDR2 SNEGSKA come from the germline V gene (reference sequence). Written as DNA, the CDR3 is TGCAGTGCCAGAGATTACAGGGTTTTGGCCGGGGAGCTGTTTTTT. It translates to CSARDYRVLAGELFF.

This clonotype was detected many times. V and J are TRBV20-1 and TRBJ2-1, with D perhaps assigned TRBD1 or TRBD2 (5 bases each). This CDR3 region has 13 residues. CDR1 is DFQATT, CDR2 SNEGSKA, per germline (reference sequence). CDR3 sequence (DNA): TGCAGGACGGGACGAAGCGAGGCATATGAGCAGTTCTTC. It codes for CRTGRSEAYEQFF.

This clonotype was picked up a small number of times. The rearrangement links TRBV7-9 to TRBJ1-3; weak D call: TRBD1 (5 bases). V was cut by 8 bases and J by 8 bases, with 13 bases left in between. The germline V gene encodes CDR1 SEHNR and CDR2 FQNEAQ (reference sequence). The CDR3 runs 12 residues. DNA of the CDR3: TGTGCCAGCGGACTACAGGCGCACACCATATATTTT. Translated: CASGLQAHTIYF. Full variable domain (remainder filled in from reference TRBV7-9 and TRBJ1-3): DTGVSQNPRHKITKRGQNVTFRCDPISEHNRLYWYRQTLGQGPEFLTYFQNEAQLEKSRLLSDRFSAERPKGSFSTLEIQRTEQGDSAMYLCASGLQAHTIYFGEGSWLTVV.

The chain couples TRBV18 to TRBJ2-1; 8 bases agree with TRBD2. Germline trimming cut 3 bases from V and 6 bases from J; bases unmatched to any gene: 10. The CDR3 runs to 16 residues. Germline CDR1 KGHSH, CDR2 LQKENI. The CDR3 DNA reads TGTGCCAGCTCACCCATAGCGGGACCCGGGGCCAATGAGCAGTTCTTC. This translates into CASSPIAGPGANEQFF.

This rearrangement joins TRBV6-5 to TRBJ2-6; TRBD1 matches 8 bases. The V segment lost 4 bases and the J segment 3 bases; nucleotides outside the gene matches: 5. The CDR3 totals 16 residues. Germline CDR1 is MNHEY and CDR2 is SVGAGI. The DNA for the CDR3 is TGTGCCAGCAGTTCCCCGACAGGGGATGGGGCCAACGTCCTGACTTTC. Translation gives CASSSPTGDGANVLTF.

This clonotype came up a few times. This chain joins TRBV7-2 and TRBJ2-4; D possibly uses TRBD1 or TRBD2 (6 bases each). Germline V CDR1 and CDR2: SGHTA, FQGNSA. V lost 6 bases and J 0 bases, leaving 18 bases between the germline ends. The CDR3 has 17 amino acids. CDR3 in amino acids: CASSHPGGSLAKNIQYF. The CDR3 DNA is TGTGCCAGCAGTCATCCCGGGGGCAGTTTAGCCAAAAACATTCAGTACTTC.

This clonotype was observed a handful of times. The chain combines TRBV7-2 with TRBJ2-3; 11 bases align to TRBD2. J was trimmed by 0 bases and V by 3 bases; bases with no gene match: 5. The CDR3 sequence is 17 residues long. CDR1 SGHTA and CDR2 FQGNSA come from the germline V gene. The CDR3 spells CASSFPSGGTSTDTQYF. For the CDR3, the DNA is TGTGCCAGCAGCTTCCCTAGCGGGGGGACTAGCACAGATACGCAGTATTTT. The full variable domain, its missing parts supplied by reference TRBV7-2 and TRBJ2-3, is GAGVSQSPSNKVTEKGKDVELRCDPISGHTALYWYRQSLGQGLEFLIYFQGNSAPDKSGLPSDRFSAERTGGSVSTLTIQRTQQEDSAVYLCASSFPSGGTSTDTQYFGPGTRLTVL.

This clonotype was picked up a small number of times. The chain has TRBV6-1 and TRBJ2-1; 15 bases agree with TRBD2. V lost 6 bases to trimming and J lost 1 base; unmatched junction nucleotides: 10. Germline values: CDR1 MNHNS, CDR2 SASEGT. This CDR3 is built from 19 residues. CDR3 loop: CASSPLPGTSGGSYNEQFF. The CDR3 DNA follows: TGTGCCAGCAGCCCACTTCCCGGGACTAGCGGGGGGTCCTACAATGAGCAGTTCTTC.

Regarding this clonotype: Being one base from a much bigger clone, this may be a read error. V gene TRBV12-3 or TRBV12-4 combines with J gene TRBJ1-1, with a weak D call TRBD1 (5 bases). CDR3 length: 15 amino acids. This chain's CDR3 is CASSPWDFQNTEASF. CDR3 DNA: TGTGCCAGCAGTCCCTGGGACTTTCAGAACACTGAAGCTTCCTTT.

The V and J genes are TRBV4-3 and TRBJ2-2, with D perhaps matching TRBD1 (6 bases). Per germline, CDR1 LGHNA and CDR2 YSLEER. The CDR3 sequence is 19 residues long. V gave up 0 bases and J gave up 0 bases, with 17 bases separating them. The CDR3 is CASSQEGQWGAANTGELFF. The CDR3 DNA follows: TGCGCCAGCAGCCAAGAAGGACAGTGGGGAGCCGCGAACACCGGGGAGCTGTTTTTT.

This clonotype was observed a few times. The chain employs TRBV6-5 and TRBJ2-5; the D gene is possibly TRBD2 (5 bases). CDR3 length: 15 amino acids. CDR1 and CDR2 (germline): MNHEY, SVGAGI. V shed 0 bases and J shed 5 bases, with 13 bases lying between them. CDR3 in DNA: TGTGCCAGCAGTTACTCCGGACTTGCTGGTGAGACCCAGTACTTC. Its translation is CASSYSGLAGETQYF.

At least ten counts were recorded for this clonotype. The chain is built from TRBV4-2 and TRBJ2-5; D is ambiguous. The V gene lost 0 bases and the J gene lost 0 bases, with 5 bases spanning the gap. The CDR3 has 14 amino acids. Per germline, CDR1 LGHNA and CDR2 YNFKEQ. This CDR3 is CASSQESNQETQYF. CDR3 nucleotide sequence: TGTGCCAGCAGCCAAGAGTCAAACCAAGAGACCCAGTACTTC.

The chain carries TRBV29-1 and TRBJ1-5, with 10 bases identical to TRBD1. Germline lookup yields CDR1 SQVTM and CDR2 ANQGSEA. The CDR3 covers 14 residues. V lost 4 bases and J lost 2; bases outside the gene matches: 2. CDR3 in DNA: TGCAGCGTTGGGGGGACAGGGGGCAATCAGCCCCAGCATTTT. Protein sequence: CSVGGTGGNQPQHF.

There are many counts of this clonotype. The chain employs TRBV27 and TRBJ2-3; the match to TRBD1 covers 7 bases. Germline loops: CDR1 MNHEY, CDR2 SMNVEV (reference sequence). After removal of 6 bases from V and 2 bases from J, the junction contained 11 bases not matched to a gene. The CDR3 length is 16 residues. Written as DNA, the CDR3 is TGTGCCAGCAGCCTCACGACAGGGTTGAACACAGATACGCAGTATTTT. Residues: CASSLTTGLNTDTQYF.

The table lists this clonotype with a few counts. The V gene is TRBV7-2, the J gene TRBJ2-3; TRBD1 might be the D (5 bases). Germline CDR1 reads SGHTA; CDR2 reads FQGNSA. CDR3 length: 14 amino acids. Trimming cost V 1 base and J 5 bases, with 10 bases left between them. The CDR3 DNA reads TGTGCCAGCAGCTTAGGGCAGGGAAGAGATACGCAGTATTTT. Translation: CASSLGQGRDTQYF.

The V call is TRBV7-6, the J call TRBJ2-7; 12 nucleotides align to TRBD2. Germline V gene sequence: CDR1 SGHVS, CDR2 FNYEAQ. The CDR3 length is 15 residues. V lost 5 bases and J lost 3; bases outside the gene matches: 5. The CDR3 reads CASSPLAGGHYEQYF. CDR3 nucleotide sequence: TGTGCCAGCAGCCCCCTAGCGGGGGGGCACTACGAGCAGTACTTC.

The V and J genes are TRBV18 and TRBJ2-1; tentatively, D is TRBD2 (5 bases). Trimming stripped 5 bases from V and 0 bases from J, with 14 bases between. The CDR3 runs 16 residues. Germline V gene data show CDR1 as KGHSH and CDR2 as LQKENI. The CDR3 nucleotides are TGTGCCAGCTCAAAAAGCGGTGTAAGCTCCTACAATGAGCAGTTCTTC. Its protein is CASSKSGVSSYNEQFF.

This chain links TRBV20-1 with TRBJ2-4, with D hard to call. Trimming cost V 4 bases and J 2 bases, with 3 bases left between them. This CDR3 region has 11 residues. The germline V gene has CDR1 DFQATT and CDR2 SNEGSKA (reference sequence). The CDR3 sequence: CSAMPKNIQYF. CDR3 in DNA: TGCAGTGCTATGCCCAAAAACATTCAGTACTTC.

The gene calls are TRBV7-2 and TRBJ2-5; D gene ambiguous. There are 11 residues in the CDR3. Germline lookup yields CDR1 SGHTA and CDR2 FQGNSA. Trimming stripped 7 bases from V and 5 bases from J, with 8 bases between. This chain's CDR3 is CASTDGETQYF. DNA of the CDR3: TGTGCCAGCACCGACGGGGAGACCCAGTACTTC.

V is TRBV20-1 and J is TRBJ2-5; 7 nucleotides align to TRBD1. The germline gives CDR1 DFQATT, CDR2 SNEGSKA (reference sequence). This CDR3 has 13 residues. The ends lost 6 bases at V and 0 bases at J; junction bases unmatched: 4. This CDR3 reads CSAGQTYQETQYF. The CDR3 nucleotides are TGCAGTGCGGGACAGACGTACCAAGAGACCCAGTACTTC.

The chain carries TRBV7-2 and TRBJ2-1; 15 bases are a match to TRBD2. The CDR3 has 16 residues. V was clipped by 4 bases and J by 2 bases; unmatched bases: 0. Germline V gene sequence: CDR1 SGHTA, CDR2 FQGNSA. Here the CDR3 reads CASSWTSGGAYNEQFF. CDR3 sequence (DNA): TGTGCCAGCAGCTGGACTAGCGGGGGGGCCTACAATGAGCAGTTCTTC. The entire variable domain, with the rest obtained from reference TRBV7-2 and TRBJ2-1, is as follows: GAGVSQSPSNKVTEKGKDVELRCDPISGHTALYWYRQSLGQGLEFLIYFQGNSAPDKSGLPSDRFSAERTGGSVSTLTIQRTQQEDSAVYLCASSWTSGGAYNEQFFGPGTRLTVL.

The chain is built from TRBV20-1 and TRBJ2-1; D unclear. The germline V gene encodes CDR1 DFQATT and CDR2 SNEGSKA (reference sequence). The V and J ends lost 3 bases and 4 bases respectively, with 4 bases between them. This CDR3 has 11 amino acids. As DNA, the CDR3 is TGCAGTGCTAGGGATTACAATGAGCAGTTCTTC. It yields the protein CSARDYNEQFF.

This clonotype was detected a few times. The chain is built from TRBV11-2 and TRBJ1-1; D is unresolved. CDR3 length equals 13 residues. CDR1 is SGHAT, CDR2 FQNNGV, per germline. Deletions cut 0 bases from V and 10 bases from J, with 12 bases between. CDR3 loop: CASSLDLRGGAFF. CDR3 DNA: TGTGCCAGCAGCTTAGATTTACGGGGTGGAGCTTTCTTT. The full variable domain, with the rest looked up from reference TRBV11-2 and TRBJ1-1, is EAGVAQSPRYKIIEKRQSVAFWCNPISGHATLYWYQQILGQGPKLLIQFQNNGVVDDSQLPKDRFSAERLKGVDSTLKIQPAKLEDSAVYLCASSLDLRGGAFFGQGTRLTVV.

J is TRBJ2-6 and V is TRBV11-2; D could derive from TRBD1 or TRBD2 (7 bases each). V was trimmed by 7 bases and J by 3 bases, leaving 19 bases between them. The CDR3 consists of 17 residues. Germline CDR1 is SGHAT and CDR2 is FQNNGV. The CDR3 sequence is CASIPGGGARGANVLTF. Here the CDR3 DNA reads TGTGCCAGCATCCCAGGGGGGGGGGCCCGTGGGGCCAACGTCCTGACTTTC.

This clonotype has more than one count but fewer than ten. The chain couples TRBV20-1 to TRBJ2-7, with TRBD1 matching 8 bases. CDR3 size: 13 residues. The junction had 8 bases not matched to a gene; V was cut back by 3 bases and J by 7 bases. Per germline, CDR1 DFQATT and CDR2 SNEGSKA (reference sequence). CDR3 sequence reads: CSASLQGAGEQYF. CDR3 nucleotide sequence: TGCAGTGCTAGTTTGCAGGGGGCGGGGGAGCAGTACTTC.

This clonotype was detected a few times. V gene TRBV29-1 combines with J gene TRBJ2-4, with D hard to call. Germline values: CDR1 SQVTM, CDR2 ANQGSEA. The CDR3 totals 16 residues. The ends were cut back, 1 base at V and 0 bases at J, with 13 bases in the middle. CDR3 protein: CSVEVTVNLAKNIQYF. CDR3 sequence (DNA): TGCAGCGTTGAAGTCACCGTTAATCTAGCCAAAAACATTCAGTACTTC.